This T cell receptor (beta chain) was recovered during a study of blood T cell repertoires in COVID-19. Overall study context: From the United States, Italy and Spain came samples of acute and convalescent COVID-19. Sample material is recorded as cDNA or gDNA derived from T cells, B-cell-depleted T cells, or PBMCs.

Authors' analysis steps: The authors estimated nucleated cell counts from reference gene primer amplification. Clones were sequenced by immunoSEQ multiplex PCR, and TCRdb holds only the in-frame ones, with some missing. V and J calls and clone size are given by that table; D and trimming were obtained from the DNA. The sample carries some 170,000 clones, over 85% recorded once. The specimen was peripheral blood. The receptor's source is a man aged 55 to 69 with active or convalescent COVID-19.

CDR3 in amino acids: CASGLSQNQPQHF. DNA of the CDR3: TGTGCTAGTGGTTTATCACAGAATCAGCCCCAGCATTTT. The chain recombines TRBV12-5 with TRBJ1-5, with D hard to call. V lost 3 bases, J lost 4 bases, and 7 bases lay in between. This CDR3 region has 13 residues. Germline-derived CDR1 and CDR2 are LGHNT and FRNRAP. Full variable domain (rest looked up from reference TRBV12-5 and TRBJ1-5): DARVTQTPRHKVTEMGQEVTMRCQPILGHNTVFWYRQTMMQGLELLAYFRNRAPLDDSGMPKDRFSAEMPDATLATLKIQPSEPRDSAVYFCASGLSQNQPQHFGDGTRLSIL.